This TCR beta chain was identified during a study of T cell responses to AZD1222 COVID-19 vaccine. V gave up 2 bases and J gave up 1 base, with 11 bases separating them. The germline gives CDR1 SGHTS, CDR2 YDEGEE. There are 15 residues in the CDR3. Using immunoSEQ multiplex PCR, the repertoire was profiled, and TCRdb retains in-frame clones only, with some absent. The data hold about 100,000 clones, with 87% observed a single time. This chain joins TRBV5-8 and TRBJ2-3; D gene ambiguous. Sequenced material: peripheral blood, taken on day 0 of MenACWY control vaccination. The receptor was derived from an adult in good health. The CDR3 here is CASSFLLDRTDTQYF. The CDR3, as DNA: TGTGCCAGCAGCTTCCTCTTGGATCGCACAGATACGCAGTATTTT.